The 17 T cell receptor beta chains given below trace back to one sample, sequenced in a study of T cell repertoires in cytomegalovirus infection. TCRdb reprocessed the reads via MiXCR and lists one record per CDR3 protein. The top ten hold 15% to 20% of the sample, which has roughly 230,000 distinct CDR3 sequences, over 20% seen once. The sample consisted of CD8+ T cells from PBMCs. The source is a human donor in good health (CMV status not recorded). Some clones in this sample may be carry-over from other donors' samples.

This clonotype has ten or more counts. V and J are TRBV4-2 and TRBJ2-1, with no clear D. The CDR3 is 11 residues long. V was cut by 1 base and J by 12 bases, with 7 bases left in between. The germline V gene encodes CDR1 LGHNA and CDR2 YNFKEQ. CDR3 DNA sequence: TGTGCCAGCAGCCAAGGGAGTGGGCAGTTCTTC. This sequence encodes CASSQGSGQFF.

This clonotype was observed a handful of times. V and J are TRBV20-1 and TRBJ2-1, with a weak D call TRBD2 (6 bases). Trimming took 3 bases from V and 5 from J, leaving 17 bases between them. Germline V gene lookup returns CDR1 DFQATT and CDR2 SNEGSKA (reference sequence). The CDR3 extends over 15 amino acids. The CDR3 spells CSASVGRGSHNEQFF. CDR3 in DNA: TGCAGTGCTAGTGTGGGGCGGGGAAGTCACAATGAGCAGTTCTTC.

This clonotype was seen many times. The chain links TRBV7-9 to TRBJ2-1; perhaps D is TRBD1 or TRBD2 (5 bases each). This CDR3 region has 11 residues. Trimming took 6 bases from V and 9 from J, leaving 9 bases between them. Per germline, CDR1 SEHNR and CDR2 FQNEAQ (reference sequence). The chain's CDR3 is CASSGGSEQFF. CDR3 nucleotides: TGTGCCAGCAGTGGGGGTAGTGAGCAGTTCTTC.

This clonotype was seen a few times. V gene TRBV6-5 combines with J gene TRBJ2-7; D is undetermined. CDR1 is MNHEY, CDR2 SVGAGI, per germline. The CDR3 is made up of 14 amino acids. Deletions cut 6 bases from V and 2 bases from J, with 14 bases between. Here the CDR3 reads CASSPGPFPYEQYF. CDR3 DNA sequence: TGTGCCAGCAGCCCAGGACCCTTCCCCTACGAGCAGTACTTC.

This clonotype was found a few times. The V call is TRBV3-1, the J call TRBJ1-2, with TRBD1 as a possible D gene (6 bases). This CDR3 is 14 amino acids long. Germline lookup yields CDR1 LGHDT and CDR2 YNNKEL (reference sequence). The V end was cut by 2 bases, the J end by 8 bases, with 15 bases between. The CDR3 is CASSQFRGADGYTF. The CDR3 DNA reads TGTGCCAGCAGCCAATTTCGGGGGGCGGACGGCTACACCTTC.

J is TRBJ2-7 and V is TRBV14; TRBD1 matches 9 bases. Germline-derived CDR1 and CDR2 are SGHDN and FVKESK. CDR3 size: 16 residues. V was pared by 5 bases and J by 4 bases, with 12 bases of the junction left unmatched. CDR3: CASSNLTGGIRYEQYF. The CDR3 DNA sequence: TGTGCCAGCAGCAACTTAACAGGGGGCATCAGGTACGAGCAGTACTTC.

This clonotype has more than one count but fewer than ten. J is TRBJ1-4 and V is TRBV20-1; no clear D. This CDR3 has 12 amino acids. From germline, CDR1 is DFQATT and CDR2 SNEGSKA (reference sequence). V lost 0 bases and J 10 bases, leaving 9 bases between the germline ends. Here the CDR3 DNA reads TGCAGTGCTAGAGATCTTCCCGGAAAACTGTTTTTT. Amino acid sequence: CSARDLPGKLFF.

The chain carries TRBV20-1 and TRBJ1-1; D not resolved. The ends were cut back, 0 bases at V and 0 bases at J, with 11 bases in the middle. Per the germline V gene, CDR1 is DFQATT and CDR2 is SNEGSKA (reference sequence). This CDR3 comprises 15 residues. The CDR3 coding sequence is TGCAGTGCTAGAGAGTTAAGGCTGATGAACACTGAAGCTTTCTTT. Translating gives CSARELRLMNTEAFF.

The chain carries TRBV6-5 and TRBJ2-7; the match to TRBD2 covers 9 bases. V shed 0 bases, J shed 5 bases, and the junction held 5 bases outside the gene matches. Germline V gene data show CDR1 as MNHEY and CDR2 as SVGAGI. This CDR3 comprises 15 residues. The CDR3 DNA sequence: TGTGCCAGCAGTTACTCGGAGACTAGCGGCAACGAGCAGTACTTC. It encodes CASSYSETSGNEQYF.

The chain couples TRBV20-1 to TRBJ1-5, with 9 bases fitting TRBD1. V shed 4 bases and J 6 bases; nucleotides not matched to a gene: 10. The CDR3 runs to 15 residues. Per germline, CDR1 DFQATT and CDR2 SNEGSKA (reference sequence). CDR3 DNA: TGCAGTGCTATGTCACAGGGGGCTGGATCTCAGCCCCAGCATTTT. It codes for CSAMSQGAGSQPQHF.

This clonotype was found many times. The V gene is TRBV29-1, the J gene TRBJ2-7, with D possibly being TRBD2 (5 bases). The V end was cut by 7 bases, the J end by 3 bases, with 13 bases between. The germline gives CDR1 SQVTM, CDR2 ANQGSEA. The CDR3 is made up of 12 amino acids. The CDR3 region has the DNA TGCAGCGCTATAGAGGAGGACTACGAGCAGTACTTC. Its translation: CSAIEEDYEQYF.

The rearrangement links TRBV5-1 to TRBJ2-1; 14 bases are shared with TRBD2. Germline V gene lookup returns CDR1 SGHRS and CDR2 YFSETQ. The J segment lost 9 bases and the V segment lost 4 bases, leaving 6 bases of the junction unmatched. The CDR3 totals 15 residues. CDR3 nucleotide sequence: TGCGCCAGCAGCAAGACTAGCGGGGGGGTTCTTGAGCAGTTCTTC. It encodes CASSKTSGGVLEQFF.

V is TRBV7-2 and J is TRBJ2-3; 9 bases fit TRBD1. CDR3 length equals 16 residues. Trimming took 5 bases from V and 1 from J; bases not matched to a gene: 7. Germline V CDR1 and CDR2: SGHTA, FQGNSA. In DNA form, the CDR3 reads TGTGCCAGCAGCCTGACCGGGACAGGGCGCACAGATACGCAGTATTTT. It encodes CASSLTGTGRTDTQYF.

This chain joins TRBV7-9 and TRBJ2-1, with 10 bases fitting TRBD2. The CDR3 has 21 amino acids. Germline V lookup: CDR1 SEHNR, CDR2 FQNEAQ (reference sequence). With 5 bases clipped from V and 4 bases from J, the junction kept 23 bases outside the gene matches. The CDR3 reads CASSTTLSGGSLIDHYNEQFF. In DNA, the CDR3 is TGTGCCAGCAGCACGACGCTTAGCGGGGGGAGCTTGATCGACCATTACAATGAGCAGTTCTTC.

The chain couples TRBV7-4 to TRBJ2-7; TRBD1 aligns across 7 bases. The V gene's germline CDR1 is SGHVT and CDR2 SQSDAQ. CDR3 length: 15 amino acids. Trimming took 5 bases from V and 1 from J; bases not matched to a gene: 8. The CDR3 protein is CASSNRTGPSYEQYF. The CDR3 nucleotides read TGTGCCAGCAGCAATAGGACAGGCCCGTCCTACGAGCAGTACTTC.

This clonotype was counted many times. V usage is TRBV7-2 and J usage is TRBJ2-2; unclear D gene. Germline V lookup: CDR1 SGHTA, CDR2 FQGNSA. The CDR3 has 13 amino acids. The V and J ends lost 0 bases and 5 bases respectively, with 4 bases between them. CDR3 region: CASSLALTGELFF. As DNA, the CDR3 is TGTGCCAGCAGCTTAGCACTTACCGGGGAGCTGTTTTTT.

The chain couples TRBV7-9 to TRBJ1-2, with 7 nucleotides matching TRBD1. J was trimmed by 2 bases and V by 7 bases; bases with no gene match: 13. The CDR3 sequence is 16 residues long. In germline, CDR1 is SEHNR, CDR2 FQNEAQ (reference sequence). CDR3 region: CASTQTGITYNYGYTF. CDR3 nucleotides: TGTGCCAGCACCCAGACAGGGATCACATACAACTATGGCTACACCTTC.